Listed below are T cell receptor beta chains from one sample, sequenced in a study of graft-versus-host responses after intestinal transplantation. This table comes from immunoSEQ multiplex PCR, and its TCRdb copy is limited to in-frame clones, with some not included. The sample shows over 70,000 clones, 90% of them seen only once. The antigens of these receptors remain unknown. This sample comprised unstimulated CD8+ T cells sorted from spleen or lymph node cells, obtained before transplant. Every receptor here comes from a human donor who was the organ donor for an intestinal transplant. Each CDR3 is given with its conserved first and last residue. A D gene is named only where the DNA matches it firmly. Size tells how often a clone was seen (once, few, many) or the class of an expanded clone, and some rows leave it out.

clone_size j_call v_call d_call cdr3_aa cdr3_nt
once TRBJ2-2 TRBV2 TRBD1 CASDRGEDTGELFF TGTGCCAGTGACAGGGGCGAGGACACCGGGGAGCTGTTTTTT
few TRBJ1-2 TRBV12-2 - CASRFRQPYQDGYTF TGTGCAAGTCGCTTCAGACAGCCCTACCAAGATGGCTACACCTTC
- TRBJ1-2 TRBV11-2 - CASSFFGDYGYTF TGTGCCAGCAGCTTCTTCGGGGACTATGGCTACACCTTC
- TRBJ1-5 TRBV19 TRBD1 CASKSGTASNQPQHF TGTGCCAGCAAGTCCGGGACAGCTAGCAATCAGCCCCAGCATTTT
- TRBJ2-3 TRBV5-6 TRBD2 CASSFPSGARDTQYF TGTGCCAGCAGCTTTCCTAGCGGGGCCCGAGATACGCAGTATTTT
- TRBJ1-5 TRBV27 TRBD1 CASSLQGYSNQPQHF TGTGCCAGCAGTCTACAGGGGTATAGCAATCAGCCCCAGCATTTT
- TRBJ1-6 TRBV27 - CASSSQGSSYNSPLHF TGTGCCAGCAGTTCACAGGGAAGCTCCTATAATTCACCCCTCCACTTT
- TRBJ1-1 TRBV27 - CASSPWEGEAENTEAFF TGTGCCAGCAGTCCGTGGGAGGGTGAGGCAGAGAACACTGAAGCTTTCTTT
- TRBJ2-1 TRBV30 - CAWRETSPGDPLGDEQFF TGTGCCTGGAGAGAAACCTCGCCAGGGGATCCCTTAGGCGATGAGCAGTTCTTC
- TRBJ2-5 TRBV4-1 TRBD2 CASSQESGRLYQETQYF TGCGCCAGCAGCCAAGAGTCCGGGAGGTTGTACCAAGAGACCCAGTACTTC
- TRBJ1-2 TRBV4-3 TRBD1 CASSQRTGTGEIRGYTF TGCGCCAGCAGCCAGAGAACCGGGACAGGGGAGATTAGGGGCTACACCTTC
- TRBJ2-2 TRBV7-6 TRBD2 CASSQMVGLETGELFF TGTGCCAGCAGCCAAATGGTTGGACTAGAAACAGGGGAGCTGTTTTTT
- TRBJ1-1 TRBV27 - CASSLSGITEAFF TGTGCCAGCAGTTTATCGGGCATCACTGAAGCTTTCTTT
- TRBJ2-1 TRBV4-3 - CASSQDASVSYNEQFF TGCGCCAGCAGCCAAGATGCTAGCGTCTCCTACAATGAGCAGTTCTTC
- TRBJ2-3 TRBV2 - CASNRDMWADTQYF TGTGCCAGTAACAGGGACATGTGGGCAGATACGCAGTATTTT
few TRBJ2-3 TRBV30 - CAWVPSPSSTDTQYF TGTGCCTGGGTACCCAGTCCATCTAGCACAGATACGCAGTATTTT
- TRBJ1-2 TRBV2 - CASSERQDTNYGYTF TGTGCCAGCAGTGAAAGGCAGGATACTAACTATGGCTACACCTTC
- TRBJ1-5 TRBV27 TRBD1 CASSPQGANQPQHF TGTGCCAGCAGTCCACAGGGGGCCAATCAGCCCCAGCATTTT
- TRBJ1-1 TRBV4-1 - CASSQEGGTEAFF TGCGCCAGCAGCCAAGAAGGCGGCACTGAAGCTTTCTTT
- TRBJ2-4 TRBV5-6 TRBD1 CASSSPVHRDSQSSNIQYF TGTGCCAGCAGCTCCCCAGTTCACCGGGACAGCCAAAGTTCAAACATTCAGTACTTC
- TRBJ1-6 TRBV2 - CASTVGSSYNSPLHF TGTGCCAGCACTGTTGGGAGCTCCTATAATTCACCCCTCCACTTT
- TRBJ1-4 TRBV9 TRBD1 CASSHSPGTGEVEKLFF TGTGCCAGCAGCCATAGTCCCGGGACAGGTGAGGTTGAAAAACTGTTTTTT
once TRBJ1-6 TRBV14 - CASSPWQGSSPLHF TGTGCCAGCAGCCCTTGGCAGGGGAGTTCACCCCTCCACTTT
- TRBJ2-1 TRBV11-3 TRBD2 CASSLGSSGGPQPNEQFF TGTGCCAGCAGCTTAGGAAGTAGCGGGGGGCCTCAGCCTAATGAGCAGTTCTTC
- TRBJ2-1 TRBV7-6 - CASSLQGSNEQFF TGTGCCAGCAGCTTACAGGGGAGTAATGAGCAGTTCTTC
- TRBJ1-2 TRBV7-2 TRBD1 CASSSGTAYGYTF TGTGCCAGCAGCTCCGGGACAGCCTATGGCTACACCTTC
once TRBJ1-2 TRBV7-8 TRBD1 CATMAWGQGAGGYTF TGTGCCACCATGGCCTGGGGACAGGGGGCTGGTGGCTACACCTTC
- TRBJ1-4 TRBV5-1 TRBD1 CASSLGQGGEKLFF TGCGCCAGCAGCTTGGGCCAGGGGGGTGAAAAACTGTTTTTT
few TRBJ1-6 TRBV6-6 TRBD1 CASRPDRGQGSPLHF TGTGCCAGCAGACCGGACAGGGGGCAAGGGTCACCCCTCCACTTT
- TRBJ1-1 TRBV4-1 - CASSLRGGTNTEAFF TGCGCCAGCAGCCTACGGGGGGGGACAAACACTGAAGCTTTCTTT
- TRBJ2-1 TRBV15 TRBD2 CATSRGAGAYNEQFF TGTGCCACCAGCAGAGGGGCGGGGGCCTACAATGAGCAGTTCTTC
- TRBJ2-3 TRBV5-1 - CASSLLQVTDTQYF TGCGCCAGCAGCTTATTACAAGTCACAGATACGCAGTATTTT
- TRBJ1-2 TRBV7-9 - CASSFLVSSAGYTF TGTGCCAGCAGCTTTCTCGTCTCCTCCGCGGGCTACACCTTC
- TRBJ2-1 TRBV9 TRBD2 CASSATMGGLGLGEQFF TGTGCCAGCAGTGCAACCATGGGGGGACTAGGCTTGGGTGAGCAGTTCTTC
- TRBJ2-1 TRBV27 - CASSLSDNYNEQFF TGTGCCAGCAGTTTATCGGACAATTACAATGAGCAGTTCTTC
- TRBJ1-1 TRBV30 - CAWSARLSEAFF TGTGCCTGGAGTGCTAGATTGAGTGAAGCTTTCTTT
- TRBJ1-1 TRBV28 - CASSFGGASNTEAFF TGTGCCAGCAGTTTCGGGGGGGCCAGTAACACTGAAGCTTTCTTT
- TRBJ1-5 TRBV28 - CASRGWIGNQPQHF TGTGCCAGCCGCGGGTGGATTGGAAATCAGCCCCAGCATTTT
- TRBJ2-3 TRBV9 TRBD2 CASSPGAGLAYTQYF TGTGCCAGCAGCCCAGGGGCGGGACTAGCCTATACGCAGTATTTT
few TRBJ2-5 TRBV28 - CASSPSGVRETQYF TGTGCCAGCAGCCCCTCGGGGGTTCGAGAGACCCAGTACTTC
- TRBJ2-3 TRBV2 - CASKWETNAGITDTQYF TGTGCCAGCAAGTGGGAGACGAACGCAGGTATCACAGATACGCAGTATTTT
- TRBJ2-2 TRBV4-3 - CASSQDPETRPGELFF TGCGCCAGCAGCCAAGATCCCGAGACTAGGCCCGGGGAGCTGTTTTTT